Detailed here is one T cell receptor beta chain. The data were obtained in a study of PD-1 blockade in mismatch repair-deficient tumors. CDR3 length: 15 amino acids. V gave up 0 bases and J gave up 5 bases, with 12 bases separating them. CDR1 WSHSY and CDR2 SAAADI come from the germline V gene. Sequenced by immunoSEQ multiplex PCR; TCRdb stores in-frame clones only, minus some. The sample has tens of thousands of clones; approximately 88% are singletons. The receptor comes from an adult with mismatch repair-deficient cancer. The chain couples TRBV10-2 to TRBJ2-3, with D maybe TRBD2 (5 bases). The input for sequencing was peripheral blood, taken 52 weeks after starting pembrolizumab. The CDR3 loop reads CASSESVSGGDTQYF. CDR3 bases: TGCGCCAGCAGTGAGTCAGTCTCAGGAGGAGATACGCAGTATTTT.